The clone carrying this T cell receptor beta chain was seen only a few times. The antigen is unknown. The sample has other DNA sequences that encode this CDR3 too. The data belong to a study of shared clonotypes between healthy human individuals. There were no recent acute infections or vaccinations among the donors, who were healthy HIV-negative adults. Assay used: immunoSEQ multiplex PCR; TCRdb lists only in-frame clones, some missing. Of around 700,000 clones listed, approximately 79% are singletons. The germline V gene encodes CDR1 MNHNS and CDR2 SASEGT. After removal of 4 bases from V and 0 bases from J, the junction contained 6 bases not matched to a gene. This CDR3 has 16 amino acids. Study results and caveats: Rarefaction showed that sequencing of sorted subsets was incomplete (despite large depth).

This TCR was recovered from a woman younger than 45 in good health. Sequences were obtained from memory CD4+ T cells sorted from blood. Subset given: CD45RA-negative fraction. The chain links TRBV6-1 to TRBJ2-1; 7 nucleotides line up with TRBD2. The CDR3: CASSVASGSSYNEQFF. DNA of the CDR3: TGTGCCAGCAGTGTAGCTAGCGGAAGCTCCTACAATGAGCAGTTCTTC.